This T cell receptor beta chain was found in a study of control samples from healthy donors and cancer patients (dated by TCRdb to 2018 to 2020). About this clone: It lacks a known antigen. No base qualities exist here, and no much larger clone lies one base off it.

The germline V gene (reference sequence) provides CDR1 SGHKS and CDR2 YYEKEE. Trimming at the junction amounts to 6 bases on V and 0 bases on J, and the germline ends lie 13 bases apart. The CDR3, cysteine through phenylalanine, is 14 amino acids long. Solely the CDR3 DNA is kept, with 42 bases framed from the first base. Library generation was performed with the immunoSEQ multiplex PCR assay. The table was pulled from immuneACCESS by TCRdb, which kept in-frame rearrangements only. Such tables lose some clones; where checked, under half of the loss comes from unresolved V genes, and the rest has no known cause. This sample holds some 130,000 clones; 75% to 95% were observed only once. 2.5% to 3% of the sample comes from the top ten.

The V and J segments used are TRBV5-5 and TRBJ2-7; TRBD1 is possibly the D segment (5 matching bases). The sequencing input was blood. The TCR comes from a man aged 35 to 55 in good health. The nucleotides are TGTGCCAGCATGGAATACAGGATCTCCTACGAGCAGTACTTC. This is translated as CASMEYRISYEQYF.